This T cell receptor (beta chain) originates from a study of molecular identifiers for immune sequencing clone quantification. Previously described methods with listed TCR primers produced the bulk TCR libraries. TCRdb passed the PCR reads through MiXCR, listing each CDR3 protein once. The table shows about 70,000 distinct CDR3 sequences, with roughly 20% occurring only once. This clonotype was counted between two and nine times. V was trimmed by 4 bases and J by 3 bases, leaving 21 bases between them. The CDR3 covers 17 residues. The specimen sequenced was naive CD8+ T cells from blood, with Jurkat cell RNA spiked in. As for subset: FACS-sorted CD8+CD4-CCR7+CD45RA+ naive T cells. The chain combines TRBV23-1 with TRBJ1-1; D might be TRBD1 (5 bases). TRBV23-1 is placed among ORFs of uncertain function. This receptor was taken from a human donor in good health. Some libraries in this study had Jurkat cell RNA spiked in. The CDR3 region is CASSPAHPGTADTEAFF. In nucleotides, the CDR3 is TGCGCCAGCAGTCCAGCACATCCCGGGACCGCGGACACTGAAGCTTTCTTT.